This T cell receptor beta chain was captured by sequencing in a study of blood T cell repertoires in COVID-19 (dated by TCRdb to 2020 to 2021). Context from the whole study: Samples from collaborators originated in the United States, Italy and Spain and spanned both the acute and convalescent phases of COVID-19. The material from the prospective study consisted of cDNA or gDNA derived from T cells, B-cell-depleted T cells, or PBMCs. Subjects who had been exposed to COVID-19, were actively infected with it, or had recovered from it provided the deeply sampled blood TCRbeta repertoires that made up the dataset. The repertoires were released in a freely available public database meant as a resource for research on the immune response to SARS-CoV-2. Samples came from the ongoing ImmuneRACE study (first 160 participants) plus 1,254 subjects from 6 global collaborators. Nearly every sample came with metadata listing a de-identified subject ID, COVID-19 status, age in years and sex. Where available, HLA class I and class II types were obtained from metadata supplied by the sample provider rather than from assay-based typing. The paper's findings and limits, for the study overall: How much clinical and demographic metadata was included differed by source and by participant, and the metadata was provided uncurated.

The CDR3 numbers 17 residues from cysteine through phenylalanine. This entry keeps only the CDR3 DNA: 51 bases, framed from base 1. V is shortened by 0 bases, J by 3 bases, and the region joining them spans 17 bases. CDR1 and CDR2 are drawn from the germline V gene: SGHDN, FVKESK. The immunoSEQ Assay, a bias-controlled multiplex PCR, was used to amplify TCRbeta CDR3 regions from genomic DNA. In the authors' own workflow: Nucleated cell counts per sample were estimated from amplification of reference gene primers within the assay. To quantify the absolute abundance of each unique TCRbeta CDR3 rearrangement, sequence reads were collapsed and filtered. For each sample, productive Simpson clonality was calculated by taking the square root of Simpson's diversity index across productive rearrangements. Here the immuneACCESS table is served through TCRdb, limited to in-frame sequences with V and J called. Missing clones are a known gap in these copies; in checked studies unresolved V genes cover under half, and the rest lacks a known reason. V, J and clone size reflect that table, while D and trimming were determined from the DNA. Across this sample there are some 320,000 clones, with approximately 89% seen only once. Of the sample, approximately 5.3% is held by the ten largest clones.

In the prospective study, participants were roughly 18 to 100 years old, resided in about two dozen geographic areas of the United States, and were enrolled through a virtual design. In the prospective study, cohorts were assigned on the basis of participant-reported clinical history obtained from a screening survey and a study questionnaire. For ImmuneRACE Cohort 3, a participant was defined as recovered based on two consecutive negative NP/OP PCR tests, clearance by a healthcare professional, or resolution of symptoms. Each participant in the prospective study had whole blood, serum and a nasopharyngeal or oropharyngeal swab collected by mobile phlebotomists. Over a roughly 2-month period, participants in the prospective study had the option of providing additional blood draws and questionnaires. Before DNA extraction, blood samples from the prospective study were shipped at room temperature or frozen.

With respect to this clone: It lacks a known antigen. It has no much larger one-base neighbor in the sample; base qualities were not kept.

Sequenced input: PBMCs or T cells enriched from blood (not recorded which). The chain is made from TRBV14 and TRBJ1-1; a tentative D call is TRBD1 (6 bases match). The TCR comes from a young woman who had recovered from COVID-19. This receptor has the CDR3 CASSQDRLRGLDTEAFF. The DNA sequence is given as TGTGCCAGCAGCCAAGATCGGTTGAGGGGGTTGGACACTGAAGCTTTCTTT.